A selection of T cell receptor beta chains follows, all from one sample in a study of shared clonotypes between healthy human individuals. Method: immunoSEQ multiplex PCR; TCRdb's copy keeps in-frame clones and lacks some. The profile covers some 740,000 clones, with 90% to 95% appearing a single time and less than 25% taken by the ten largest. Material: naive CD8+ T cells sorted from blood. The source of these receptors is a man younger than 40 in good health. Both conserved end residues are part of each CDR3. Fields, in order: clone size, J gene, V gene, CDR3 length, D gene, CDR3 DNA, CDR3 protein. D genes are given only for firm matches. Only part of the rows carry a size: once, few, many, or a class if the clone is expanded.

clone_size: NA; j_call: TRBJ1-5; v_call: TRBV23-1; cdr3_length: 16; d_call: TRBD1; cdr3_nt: TGCGCCAGCAGTCATCATCACGGACAGGGTCAAGAGCCCCAGCATTTT; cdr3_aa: CASSHHHGQGQEPQHF
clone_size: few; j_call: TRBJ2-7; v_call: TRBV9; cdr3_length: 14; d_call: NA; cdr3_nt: TGTGCCAGCAGCGACAGGGACGACCCCTACGAGCAGTACTTC; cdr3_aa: CASSDRDDPYEQYF
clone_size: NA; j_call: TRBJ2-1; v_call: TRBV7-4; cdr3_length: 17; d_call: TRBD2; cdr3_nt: TGTGCCAGCAGCTTCGAGGGACTAGCGGAACCCTACAATGAGCAGTTCTTC; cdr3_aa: CASSFEGLAEPYNEQFF
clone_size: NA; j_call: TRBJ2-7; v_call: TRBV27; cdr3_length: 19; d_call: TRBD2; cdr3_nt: TGTGCCAGCAGTACAGACGTGGTAGCGGGAGAGATTGCAGCGGGCGAGCAGTACTTC; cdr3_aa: CASSTDVVAGEIAAGEQYF
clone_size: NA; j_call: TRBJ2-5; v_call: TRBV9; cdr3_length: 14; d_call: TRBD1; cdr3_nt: TGTGCCAGCAGCATCTCAGGGGGCATGGAGACCCAGTACTTC; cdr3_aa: CASSISGGMETQYF
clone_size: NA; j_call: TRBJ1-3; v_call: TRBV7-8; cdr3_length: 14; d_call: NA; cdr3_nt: TGTGCCAGCAGGCAAAGGGGAGCCGGAAACACCATATATTTT; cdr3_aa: CASRQRGAGNTIYF
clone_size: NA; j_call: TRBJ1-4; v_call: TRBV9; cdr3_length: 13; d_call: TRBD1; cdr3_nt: TGTGCCAGCAGCGTAGGGCGGGGGACAGATCTGTTTTTT; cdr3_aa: CASSVGRGTDLFF
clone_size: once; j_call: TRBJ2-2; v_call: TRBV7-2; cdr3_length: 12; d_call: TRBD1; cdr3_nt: TGTGCCAGCGACAGGGGAAGCGGGGAGCTGTTTTTT; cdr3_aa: CASDRGSGELFF
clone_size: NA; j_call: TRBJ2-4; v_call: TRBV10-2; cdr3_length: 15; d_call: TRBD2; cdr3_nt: TGCGCCAGCAGTGAGAAGGTTAGCGGGAGTTCCATTCAGTACTTC; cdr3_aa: CASSEKVSGSSIQYF
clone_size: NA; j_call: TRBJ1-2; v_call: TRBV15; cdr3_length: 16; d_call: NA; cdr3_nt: TGTGCCACCAGCAGACCCGGGACACTTGATGAGTATGGCTACACCTTC; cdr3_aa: CATSRPGTLDEYGYTF
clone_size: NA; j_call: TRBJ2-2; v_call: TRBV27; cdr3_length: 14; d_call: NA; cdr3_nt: TGTGCCAGCAGTCGAAGTAGGGGCACCGGGGAGCTGTTTTTT; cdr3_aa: CASSRSRGTGELFF
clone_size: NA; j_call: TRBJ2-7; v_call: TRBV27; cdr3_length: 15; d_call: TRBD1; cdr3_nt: TGTGCCAGCAGTCATGGGACAGGGGCCAGAAGGGAGCAGTACTTC; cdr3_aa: CASSHGTGARREQYF
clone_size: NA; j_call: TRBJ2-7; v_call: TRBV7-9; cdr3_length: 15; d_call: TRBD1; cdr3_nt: TGTGCCAGCAGCCATATATCCAGGGGGCAGGTCGAGCAGTACTTC; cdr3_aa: CASSHISRGQVEQYF
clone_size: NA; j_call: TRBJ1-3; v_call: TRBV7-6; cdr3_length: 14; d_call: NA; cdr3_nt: TGTGCCAGCAGCTTCTTGGCTGATGGAAACACCATATATTTT; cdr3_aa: CASSFLADGNTIYF
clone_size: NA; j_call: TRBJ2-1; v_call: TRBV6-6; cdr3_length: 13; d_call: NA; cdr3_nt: TGTGCCAGCAGTTGGACTGGCGGCAATGAGCAGTTCTTC; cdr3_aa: CASSWTGGNEQFF
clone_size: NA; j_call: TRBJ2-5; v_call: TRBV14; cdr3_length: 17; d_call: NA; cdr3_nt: TGTGCCAGCAGCCAAGAAGTAGCGACCACGTACCAAGAGACCCAGTACTTC; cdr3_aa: CASSQEVATTYQETQYF
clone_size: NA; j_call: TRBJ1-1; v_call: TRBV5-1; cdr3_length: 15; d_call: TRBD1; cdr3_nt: TGCGCCAGCAGCGTTACAGGGGACATTAACACTGAAGCTTTCTTT; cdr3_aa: CASSVTGDINTEAFF
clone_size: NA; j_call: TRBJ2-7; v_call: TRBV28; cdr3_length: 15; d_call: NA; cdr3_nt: TGTGCCAGCAGTTTTTTGCGGGATTTGTCCTACGAGCAGTACTTC; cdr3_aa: CASSFLRDLSYEQYF
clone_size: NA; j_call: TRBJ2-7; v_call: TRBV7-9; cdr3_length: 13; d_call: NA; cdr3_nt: TGTGCCAGCAGCTCCGATCCGAACTACGAGCAGTACTTC; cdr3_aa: CASSSDPNYEQYF
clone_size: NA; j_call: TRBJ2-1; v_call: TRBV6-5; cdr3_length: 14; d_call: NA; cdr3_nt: TGTGCCAGCAGTTTAGGGCCGTGGAACAATGAGCAGTTCTTC; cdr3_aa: CASSLGPWNNEQFF
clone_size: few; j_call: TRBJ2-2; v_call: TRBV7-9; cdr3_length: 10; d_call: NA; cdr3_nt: TGTGCCAGCAGGGTCGGGGAGCTGTTTTTT; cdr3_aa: CASRVGELFF
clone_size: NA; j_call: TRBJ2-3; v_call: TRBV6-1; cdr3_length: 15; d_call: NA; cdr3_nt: TGTGCCAGCAGTGAAAGAGTATACACCCCGGATACGCAGTATTTT; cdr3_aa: CASSERVYTPDTQYF
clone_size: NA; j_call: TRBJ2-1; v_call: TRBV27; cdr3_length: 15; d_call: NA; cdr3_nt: TGTGCCAGCACTGAAAGGTGGGGGGGCAGAGATGAGCAGTTCTTC; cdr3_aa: CASTERWGGRDEQFF
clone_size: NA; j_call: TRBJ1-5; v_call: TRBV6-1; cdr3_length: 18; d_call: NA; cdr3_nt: TGTGCCAGCAGTGCAAGCAGGGGAAAAGGTTATAGCAATCAGCCCCAGCATTTT; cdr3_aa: CASSASRGKGYSNQPQHF
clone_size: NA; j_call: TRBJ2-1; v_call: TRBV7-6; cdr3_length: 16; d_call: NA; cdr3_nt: TGTGCCAGCAGCCCCCTCTCTGCAGGTGGGAGCAATGAGCAGTTCTTC; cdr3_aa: CASSPLSAGGSNEQFF
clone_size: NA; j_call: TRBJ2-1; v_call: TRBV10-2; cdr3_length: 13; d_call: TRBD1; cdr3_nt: TGCGCCAGCAGTCCCGGGACAGGGGGCGAGCAGTTCTTC; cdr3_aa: CASSPGTGGEQFF
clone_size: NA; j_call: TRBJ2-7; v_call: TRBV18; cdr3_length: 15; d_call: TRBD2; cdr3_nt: TGTGCCAGCTCACCACCGTCGGGAGGGCCTGGCGAGCAGTACTTC; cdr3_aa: CASSPPSGGPGEQYF
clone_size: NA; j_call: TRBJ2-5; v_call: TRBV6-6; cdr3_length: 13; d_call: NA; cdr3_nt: TGTGCCAGCAGTTACTCGGTGGCGGAGACCCAGTACTTC; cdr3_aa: CASSYSVAETQYF
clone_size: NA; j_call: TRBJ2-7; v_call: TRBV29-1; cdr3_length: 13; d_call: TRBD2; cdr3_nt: TGCAGCGTGCCGGGACTAGCGGCCTACGAGCAGTACTTC; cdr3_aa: CSVPGLAAYEQYF
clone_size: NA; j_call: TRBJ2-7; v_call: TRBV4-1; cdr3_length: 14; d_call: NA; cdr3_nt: TGCGCCAGCAGCCATACCGATGAAGGGTACGAGCAGTACTTC; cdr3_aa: CASSHTDEGYEQYF
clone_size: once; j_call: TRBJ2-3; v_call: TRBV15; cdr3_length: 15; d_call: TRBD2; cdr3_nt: TGTGCCACCAGCATCGGCGGGAGTCTTGCAGATACGCAGTATTTT; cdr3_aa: CATSIGGSLADTQYF
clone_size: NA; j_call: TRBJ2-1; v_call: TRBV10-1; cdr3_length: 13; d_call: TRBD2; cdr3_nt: TGCGCCAGCAGTGAGTCGTGGGGGGGTGAGCAGTTCTTC; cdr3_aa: CASSESWGGEQFF
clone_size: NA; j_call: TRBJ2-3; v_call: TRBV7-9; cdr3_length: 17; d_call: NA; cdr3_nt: TGTGCCAGCAGTACTACCTGGCCCGTCCCGGGCACAGATACGCAGTATTTT; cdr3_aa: CASSTTWPVPGTDTQYF
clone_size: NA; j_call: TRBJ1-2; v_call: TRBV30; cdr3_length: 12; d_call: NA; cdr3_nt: TGTGCCTGGAGTGTAGTTGGCTATGGCTACACCTTC; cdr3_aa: CAWSVVGYGYTF